Listed here are 31 T cell receptor beta chains from one sample, sequenced in a study of blood T cell repertoires in COVID-19. This table comes from immunoSEQ multiplex PCR, and its TCRdb copy is limited to in-frame clones, with some not included. The table records about 25,000 clones, approximately 79% of them present only once. The sample was peripheral blood. The origin of the receptors is a man older than 75 with active or convalescent COVID-19.

This chain connects TRBV7-9 to TRBJ2-7; 13 bases are a match to TRBD2. The ends lost 4 bases at V and 0 bases at J; junction bases unmatched: 3. The CDR3 is 16 amino acids. The germline V gene has CDR1 SEHNR and CDR2 FQNEAQ (reference sequence). The CDR3 DNA reads TGTGCCAGCAGCTCGGGACTAGCGGGGAACTCCTACGAGCAGTACTTC. It yields the protein CASSSGLAGNSYEQYF.

This chain links TRBV28 with TRBJ1-1; maybe TRBD1 (6 bases). Trimming cost V 5 bases and J 3 bases, with 16 bases left between them. The CDR3 contains 15 residues. Looked up from germline, CDR1 is MDHEN and CDR2 is SYDVKM. The chain's CDR3 is CASSGRGGVHTEAFF. The CDR3, as DNA: TGTGCCAGCAGTGGCCGAGGGGGGGTGCACACTGAAGCTTTCTTT.

This clone ranks as large. This chain connects TRBV5-4 to TRBJ1-1; D remains unclear. This CDR3 has 15 amino acids. Trimming stripped 4 bases from V and 0 bases from J, with 13 bases between. Germline CDR1 and CDR2: SGHNT and YYREEE (reference sequence). CDR3 coding DNA: TGTGCCAGCAGCCCCTGGGCACCGATGAACACTGAAGCTTTCTTT. This encodes CASSPWAPMNTEAFF.

V usage is TRBV11-2 and J usage is TRBJ2-1, with TRBD2 matching over 7 bases. The CDR3 totals 15 residues. The trim removed 1 base at V and 4 bases at J, leaving 4 bases unmatched. From germline, CDR1 is SGHAT and CDR2 FQNNGV. The CDR3 region is CASSLGLAEYNEQFF. CDR3 DNA: TGTGCCAGCAGCTTAGGCCTAGCGGAGTACAATGAGCAGTTCTTC.

This chain links TRBV6-5 with TRBJ2-2; TRBD2 agrees at 7 bases. V shed 6 bases and J 6 bases; nucleotides not matched to a gene: 7. This CDR3 is 14 amino acids long. Germline loops: CDR1 MNHEY, CDR2 SVGAGI. The CDR3 reads CASSPPGRAGELFF. The CDR3 region has the DNA TGTGCCAGCAGCCCCCCAGGGAGGGCCGGGGAGCTGTTTTTT.

This clone was counted between two and nine times. The chain couples TRBV5-6 to TRBJ2-3; no clear D gene. The CDR3 extends over 14 amino acids. The V gene lost 2 bases and the J gene lost 5 bases, with 12 bases spanning the gap. The germline V gene encodes CDR1 SGHDT and CDR2 YYEEEE. This chain's CDR3 is CASSFGLTGDTQYF. The CDR3 DNA reads as TGTGCCAGCAGCTTCGGCCTGACGGGAGATACGCAGTATTTT.

V and J are TRBV15 and TRBJ2-1, with 7 bases identical to TRBD1. The CDR3 contains 16 residues. V lost 1 base and J lost 0; bases outside the gene matches: 3. Germline CDR1 is LNHNV and CDR2 is YYDKDF (reference sequence). The chain's CDR3 is CATSRVGQVSYNEQFF. CDR3 coding DNA: TGTGCCACCAGCAGAGTAGGACAGGTCTCCTACAATGAGCAGTTCTTC.

The V gene is TRBV3-1 (or the pseudogene TRBV3-2), the J gene TRBJ2-1; D ambiguous. Germline CDR1 reads LGHDT; CDR2 reads YNNKEL (reference sequence). This CDR3 contains 14 residues. Deletions cut 2 bases from V and 8 bases from J, with 13 bases between. The CDR3 nucleotides read TGTGCCAGCAGCCAAACGGTTGAGGCCTATGAGCAGTTCTTC. This sequence encodes CASSQTVEAYEQFF.

This chain links TRBV10-3 with TRBJ2-3; TRBD1 is a possible D gene (6 bases). The CDR3 contains 14 residues. Deletions cut 6 bases from V and 0 bases from J, with 10 bases between. Germline loops: CDR1 ENHRY, CDR2 SYGVKD. The CDR3 region has the DNA TGTGCCATCAGAACGACAGGAAGCACAGATACGCAGTATTTT. The encoded protein is CAIRTTGSTDTQYF.

V is TRBV7-9 and J is TRBJ2-3; D unresolved. The CDR3 has 14 amino acids. Trimming stripped 6 bases from V and 1 base from J, with 11 bases between. Per germline, CDR1 SEHNR and CDR2 FQNEAQ (reference sequence). CDR3 amino acids: CASRPPVGTDTQYF. The CDR3 DNA follows: TGTGCCAGCAGACCACCCGTAGGCACAGATACGCAGTATTTT.

The rearrangement links TRBV7-9 to TRBJ2-7; perhaps TRBD1 as D (5 bases). Trimming removed 7 bases at V and 1 base at J, with 8 bases between. The CDR3 extends over 12 amino acids. Looked up from germline, CDR1 is SEHNR and CDR2 is FQNEAQ (reference sequence). As DNA, the CDR3 is TGTGCCAGCATGGCAGGGTCCTACGAGCAGTACTTC. This translates into CASMAGSYEQYF.

This chain joins TRBV7-9 and TRBJ1-1; 7 bases map to TRBD1. The germline CDR1 and CDR2 sequences are SEHNR and FQNEAQ (reference sequence). The CDR3 loop spans 14 amino acids. The J segment lost 8 bases and the V segment lost 1 base, leaving 7 bases of the junction unmatched. For the CDR3, the DNA is TGTGCCAGCAGCTTAGGACAGGGAAGGTACGAAGCTTTCTTT. Translating it yields CASSLGQGRYEAFF. Supplemented by reference TRBV7-9 and TRBJ1-1, the full variable domain reads DTGVSQNPRHKITKRGQNVTFRCDPISEHNRLYWYRQTLGQGPEFLTYFQNEAQLEKSRLLSDRFSAERPKGSFSTLEIQRTEQGDSAMYLCASSLGQGRYEAFFGQGTRLTVV.

The rearrangement uses TRBV3-1 (or the pseudogene TRBV3-2) and TRBJ2-7, with TRBD2 matching over 9 bases. This CDR3 is built from 17 residues. V shed 2 bases and J 7 bases; nucleotides not matched to a gene: 15. Germline assignment: CDR1 LGHDT and CDR2 YNNKEL (reference sequence). CDR3 sequence: CASSQYSVASGTIEQYF. The CDR3 DNA sequence: TGTGCCAGCAGCCAATATTCAGTGGCTAGCGGGACGATAGAGCAGTACTTC.

V is TRBV18 and J is TRBJ2-2, with 8 bases identical to TRBD1. The V and J ends lost 5 bases and 5 bases, in that order; junction bases with no gene match: 7. There are 15 residues in the CDR3. In germline, CDR1 is KGHSH, CDR2 LQKENI. CDR3: CASSAGTGLTGELFF. For the CDR3, the DNA is TGTGCCAGCTCAGCCGGGACAGGACTTACCGGGGAGCTGTTTTTT.

The chain employs TRBV3-1 (or the pseudogene TRBV3-2) and TRBJ1-2; TRBD1 agrees at 9 bases. J gave up 8 bases and V 5 bases, and 6 bases lay outside the gene matches. CDR1 LGHDT and CDR2 YNNKEL come from the germline V gene (reference sequence). The CDR3 contains 13 residues. The CDR3 region is CASSANRGRGYTF. The CDR3 bases are TGTGCCAGCAGCGCCAACAGGGGGCGGGGCTACACCTTC.

The rearrangement links TRBV19 to TRBJ2-1; maybe TRBD2 (6 bases). Germline-derived CDR1 and CDR2 are LNHDA and SQIVND (reference sequence). CDR3 length: 15 amino acids. Trimming removed 3 bases at V and 9 bases at J, with 18 bases between. CDR3 coding DNA: TGTGCCAGTAGTATGGAGGGTGGGAGAGTCGCTGAGCAGTTCTTC. Translation: CASSMEGGRVAEQFF.

In this sample, this clone turned up a few times. The V call is TRBV9, the J call TRBJ2-1, with 8 bases that match TRBD2. The CDR3 extends over 13 amino acids. J lost 6 bases, V lost 4 bases, and 3 bases had no gene match. CDR1 SGDLS and CDR2 YYNGEE come from the germline V gene. CDR3 sequence reads: CASSPSGSNEQFF. CDR3 DNA: TGTGCCAGCAGCCCGAGCGGGAGCAATGAGCAGTTCTTC.

This sequence joins TRBV19 and TRBJ2-2; 8 nucleotides match TRBD1. Losses at the gene ends were 4 bases for V and 5 bases for J; bases not matched to a gene: 6. Germline values: CDR1 LNHDA, CDR2 SQIVND (reference sequence). This CDR3 has 15 amino acids. CDR3 sequence: CASSRDRGTTGELFF. The CDR3 region has the DNA TGTGCCAGTAGTAGAGACAGGGGAACAACCGGGGAGCTGTTTTTT.

This clone has more than one count but fewer than ten. J is TRBJ2-5 and V is TRBV21-1; TRBD2 is the table's D call, not checked against the DNA. TRBV21-1 is annotated as a pseudogene. The CDR3 covers 17 residues. The CDR3 nucleotides read TGTGCCAGCAGCAAGAACGCGGGGGGCTGGGAACAAGAGACCCAGTACTTC. It specifies CASSKNAGGWEQETQYF.

This clone was seen more than once but under ten times. The rearrangement uses TRBV2 and TRBJ1-6, with no clear D. V gave up 10 bases and J gave up 7 bases, with 23 bases separating them. CDR1 and CDR2 from the germline V gene are SNHLY and FYNNEI. The CDR3 is 16 amino acids. CDR3: CATKRENEGENSPLHF. The DNA of the CDR3 is TGTGCCACCAAGAGGGAAAATGAGGGAGAGAATTCACCCCTCCACTTT. Based on the CDR3 plus reference TRBV2 and TRBJ1-6, the full variable domain is EPEVTQTPSHQVTQMGQEVILRCVPISNHLYFYWYRQILGQKVEFLVSFYNNEISEKSEIFDDQFSVERPDGSNFTLKIRSTKLEDSAMYFCATKRENEGENSPLHFGNGTRLTVT.

This clone was recorded a few times. The chain recombines TRBV6-5 with TRBJ2-1, with 9 bases matching TRBD2. The CDR3 covers 15 residues. The J segment lost 4 bases and the V segment lost 6 bases, leaving 7 bases of the junction unmatched. CDR1 and CDR2 from the germline V gene are MNHEY and SVGAGI. Here the CDR3 DNA reads TGTGCCAGCAGGGAGGGACTAGCTTCTTACAATGAGCAGTTCTTC. The encoded protein is CASREGLASYNEQFF.

The chain uses TRBV14 and TRBJ1-2; D might be TRBD1 (6 bases). Germline-derived CDR1 and CDR2 are SGHDN and FVKESK. Trimming took 4 bases from V and 4 from J, leaving 10 bases between them. CDR3 size: 13 residues. CDR3 DNA sequence: TGTGCCAGCAGCCTCGGGGGGCCCTATGGCTACACCTTC. Its protein product is CASSLGGPYGYTF.

CDR3 DNA sequence: TGTGCCAGTAGGCAAGTCGGAGTCAATCAGCCCCAGCATTTT. Amino acid sequence: CASRQVGVNQPQHF. This chain uses TRBV19 with TRBJ1-5; no clear D gene. Germline V gene lookup returns CDR1 LNHDA and CDR2 SQIVND (reference sequence). V lost 6 bases to trimming and J lost 3 bases, with 12 bases between them. This CDR3 has 14 residues.

This clone was observed a few times. The chain joins TRBV2 to TRBJ1-6, with D perhaps matching TRBD1 (5 bases). The V gene lost 7 bases and the J gene lost 9 bases, with 10 bases spanning the gap. CDR3 size: 12 residues. CDR1 and CDR2 (germline): SNHLY, FYNNEI. The DNA of the CDR3 is TGTGCCAGCACTCAAGGGGCTTCACCCCTCCACTTT. This translates into CASTQGASPLHF.

V usage is TRBV7-8 and J usage is TRBJ2-4; maybe TRBD1 (6 bases). The V end lost 6 bases, the J end lost 0 bases, and 24 bases lay between the germline ends. The CDR3 runs to 19 residues. Germline CDR1 SGHVS, CDR2 FQNEAQ. The CDR3 here is CASSSLPPRQELAKNIQYF. DNA of the CDR3: TGTGCCAGCAGTTCACTTCCCCCAAGACAGGAGTTAGCCAAAAACATTCAGTACTTC. The full variable domain, rest sourced from reference TRBV7-8 and TRBJ2-4, is GAGVSQSPRYKVAKRGQDVALRCDPISGHVSLFWYQQALGQGPEFLTYFQNEAQLDKSGLPSDRFFAERPEGSVSTLKIQRTQQEDSAVYLCASSSLPPRQELAKNIQYFGAGTRLSVL.

This sequence joins TRBV3-1 (or the pseudogene TRBV3-2) and TRBJ1-1; TRBD1 agrees at 11 bases. CDR1 and CDR2 (germline): LGHDT, YNNKEL (reference sequence). The CDR3 is made up of 14 amino acids. Trimming took 1 base from V and 11 from J; bases not matched to a gene: 6. CDR3 in amino acids: CASSQADRGQEAFF. As DNA, the CDR3 is TGTGCCAGCAGCCAAGCGGACAGGGGGCAGGAGGCTTTCTTT.

The chain has TRBV19 and TRBJ1-1, with D unclear. Germline V gene lookup returns CDR1 LNHDA and CDR2 SQIVND (reference sequence). Trimming stripped 0 bases from V and 1 base from J, with 12 bases between. The CDR3 has 16 amino acids. CDR3 DNA sequence: TGTGCCAGTAGTATAGACCTCCGCACACGGAACACTGAAGCTTTCTTT. Its translation is CASSIDLRTRNTEAFF.

This rearrangement joins TRBV6-5 to TRBJ2-3; 7 bases map to TRBD1. Germline lookup yields CDR1 MNHEY and CDR2 SVGAGI. V shed 4 bases, J shed 2 bases, and the junction held 3 bases outside the gene matches. This CDR3 has 14 residues. This CDR3 is CASSFDRVTDTQYF. In DNA, the CDR3 is TGTGCCAGCAGTTTCGACAGGGTCACAGATACGCAGTATTTT.

The rearrangement uses TRBV7-9 and TRBJ1-4, with 7 bases lining up with TRBD1. Germline trimming cut 2 bases from V and 7 bases from J; bases unmatched to any gene: 4. The CDR3 loop spans 14 amino acids. Germline V gives CDR1 SEHNR, CDR2 FQNEAQ (reference sequence). CDR3 nucleotide sequence: TGTGCCAGCAGCTTAAGGGACAGACCTGAAAAACTGTTTTTT. Encoded protein: CASSLRDRPEKLFF.

The chain combines TRBV18 with TRBJ1-5; a weak D match, TRBD1 (6 bases). The CDR3 is made up of 14 amino acids. Trimming took 3 bases from V and 6 from J, leaving 12 bases between them. Germline V gene lookup returns CDR1 KGHSH and CDR2 LQKENI. CDR3 DNA: TGTGCCAGCTCACCGGGTAGGGGGTCTCAGCCCCAGCATTTT. The encoded protein is CASSPGRGSQPQHF. The full variable domain, in which reference TRBV18 and TRBJ1-5 provide the parts outside the CDR3, is NAGVMQNPRHLVRRRGQEARLRCSPMKGHSHVYWYRQLPEEGLKFMVYLQKENIIDESGMPKERFSAEFPKEGPSILRIQQVVRGDSAAYFCASSPGRGSQPQHFGDGTRLSIL.

Only a few counts were recorded for this clone. The chain couples TRBV4-1 to TRBJ1-6; weak D call: TRBD1 (5 bases). The CDR3 extends over 14 amino acids. From germline, CDR1 is MGHRA and CDR2 YSYEKL. Trimming shortened V by 1 base and J by 7 bases, and 8 bases separated the two germline ends. The CDR3 region has the DNA TGCGCCAGCAGCCAAGCGGGGGGGAATTCACCCCTCCACTTT. Its protein is CASSQAGGNSPLHF.